One and the same sample provided the 8 T cell receptor beta chains below, sequenced in a study of cytomegalovirus exposure and HLA in healthy donors. The PCR used 60 Vbeta and 13 Jbeta primers. Generated by immunoSEQ multiplex PCR, the TCRdb table keeps only in-frame clones and is missing some. This sample has about 160,000 clones; approximately 79% occur once, and the top ten carry around 6.8%. The sequenced material came from PBMCs. The receptors here all came from a man aged 35 to 55 in good health and CMV-seropositive.

Of note for this clone: Other DNA sequences within the sample encode an identical CDR3. The chain couples TRBV18 to TRBJ1-1; D is undetermined. V was shortened by 2 bases and J by 1 base, with 5 bases between the two germline ends. This CDR3 has 13 residues. Germline values: CDR1 KGHSH, CDR2 LQKENI. DNA of the CDR3: TGTGCCAGCTCACCAACGGGGAACACTGAAGCTTTCTTT. This gives the protein CASSPTGNTEAFF.

The rearrangement uses TRBV29-1 and TRBJ2-7; TRBD1 aligns across 11 bases. CDR1 is SQVTM and CDR2 is ANQGSEA in the germline V gene. The junction had 5 bases not matched to a gene; V was cut back by 0 bases and J by 4 bases. The length of the CDR3 is 15 residues. For the CDR3, the DNA is TGCAGCGTTGAAGAGTGGACAGGGGGCTTATACGAGCAGTACTTC. Translating gives CSVEEWTGGLYEQYF.

This clone occurred a few times. The chain couples TRBV25-1 to TRBJ1-5, with TRBD1 as a possible D gene (5 bases). The CDR3 is 14 amino acids. Looked up from germline, CDR1 is MGHDK and CDR2 is SYGVNS. V was trimmed by 3 bases and J by 0 bases, leaving 6 bases between them. CDR3: CASSDRVSNQPQHF. For the CDR3, the DNA is TGTGCCAGCAGTGACAGGGTTAGCAATCAGCCCCAGCATTTT.

This clone was picked up a small number of times. The chain carries TRBV11-2 and TRBJ2-1; 8 bases align to TRBD2. Germline CDR1 is SGHAT and CDR2 is FQNNGV. With 0 bases clipped from V and 4 bases from J, the junction kept 5 bases outside the gene matches. This CDR3 is built from 16 residues. The CDR3 protein is CASSLDGSGVYNEQFF. The CDR3 coding sequence is TGTGCCAGCAGCTTAGACGGTAGCGGGGTTTACAATGAGCAGTTCTTC.

The genes are TRBV6-1 and TRBJ2-4, with D possibly matching TRBD2 (6 bases). The germline V gene encodes CDR1 MNHNS and CDR2 SASEGT. The CDR3 totals 14 residues. Trimming took off 4 bases at V and 8 bases at J, with 15 bases between the two ends. CDR3 sequence reads: CASSAWTSGYIQYF. Written as DNA, the CDR3 is TGTGCCAGCAGTGCCTGGACCAGCGGGTACATTCAGTACTTC.

The V gene is TRBV4-3, the J gene TRBJ1-2, with D unclear. Germline values: CDR1 LGHNA, CDR2 YSLEER. This CDR3 comprises 13 residues. The V and J ends lost 1 base and 8 bases respectively, with 11 bases between them. The CDR3 region is CASSQAPHRGYTF. Here the CDR3 DNA reads TGCGCCAGCAGCCAAGCTCCCCATCGGGGCTACACCTTC.

The V and J genes are TRBV18 and TRBJ2-2, with TRBD1 matching 7 bases. From germline, CDR1 is KGHSH and CDR2 LQKENI. Trimming took 3 bases from V and 7 from J; bases not matched to a gene: 8. There are 15 residues in the CDR3. The CDR3: CASSPNRGRGGELFF. The CDR3 DNA reads TGTGCCAGCTCACCCAACAGGGGAAGAGGCGGGGAGCTGTTTTTT.

In regard to this clone: The junction departs from the called germline gene at one end, perhaps through a read error. The sample holds other DNA sequences that translate to the same CDR3. This chain connects TRBV5-4 to TRBJ2-7; D is unclear. The germline CDR1 and CDR2 sequences are SGHNT and YYREEE (reference sequence). The CDR3 is made up of 13 amino acids. For the CDR3, the DNA is TGCGCCAGCAGCTTGTCATCCTCAGAAGAGCAGTACTTC. This encodes CASSLSSSEEQYF.